This TCR beta chain was sequenced in a study of breast tumors, draining lymph nodes, adjacent tissues. General study results and limits: Compared with lymph nodes, tumors were less diverse; compared with nontumor tissue, more. Data only fit, rather than demonstrated, lymph node origin of most tumor T cells.

CDR3 length: 14 amino acids. V was clipped by 0 bases and J by 0 bases, with 5 bases between them. In germline, CDR1 is WNHNN, CDR2 SYGVQD (reference sequence). On this clonotype itself: Its specificity is unknown.

Using its own MiXCR run on the multiplex PCR reads, TCRdb lists one record per CDR3 protein. Of 20,000 to 25,000 distinct CDR3 sequences listed, approximately 51% are singletons. V gene TRBV10-1 combines with J gene TRBJ2-5, with D maybe TRBD2 (5 bases). The sequence was obtained from a female donor with breast cancer. Some clones in this sample may be carry-over from other donors' samples. Sequenced sample: breast tumor tissue. CDR3 coding DNA: TGCGCCAGCAGTGAGTCGACTAACCAAGAGACCCAGTACTTC. This sequence encodes CASSESTNQETQYF.